The present T cell receptor (beta chain) was sequenced within a study of monozygotic twins with inflammatory bowel disease. Findings of the study overall: Lower TCRbeta diversity (inverse Simpson) was seen in IBD patients than in healthy co-twins.

Each UMI harboured a 6-nucleotide sample barcode and was appended via template switching. Reanalyzing the 5' RACE reads, TCRdb keeps one entry per CDR3 protein, without DNA. Its table records about 210,000 distinct CDR3 sequences. This clonotype is medium-sized (0.01 to 0.1%) by frequency. Its antigen is as yet unknown. There are 16 residues in the CDR3. From germline, CDR1 is KGHSH and CDR2 LQKENI. The rearrangement uses TRBV18 and TRBJ2-6. The TCR was taken from a human donor with ulcerative colitis or Crohn's disease, or a healthy co-twin of an affected twin (not recorded which). The specimen sequenced was blood. CDR3: CASSPGTGSGANVLTF.